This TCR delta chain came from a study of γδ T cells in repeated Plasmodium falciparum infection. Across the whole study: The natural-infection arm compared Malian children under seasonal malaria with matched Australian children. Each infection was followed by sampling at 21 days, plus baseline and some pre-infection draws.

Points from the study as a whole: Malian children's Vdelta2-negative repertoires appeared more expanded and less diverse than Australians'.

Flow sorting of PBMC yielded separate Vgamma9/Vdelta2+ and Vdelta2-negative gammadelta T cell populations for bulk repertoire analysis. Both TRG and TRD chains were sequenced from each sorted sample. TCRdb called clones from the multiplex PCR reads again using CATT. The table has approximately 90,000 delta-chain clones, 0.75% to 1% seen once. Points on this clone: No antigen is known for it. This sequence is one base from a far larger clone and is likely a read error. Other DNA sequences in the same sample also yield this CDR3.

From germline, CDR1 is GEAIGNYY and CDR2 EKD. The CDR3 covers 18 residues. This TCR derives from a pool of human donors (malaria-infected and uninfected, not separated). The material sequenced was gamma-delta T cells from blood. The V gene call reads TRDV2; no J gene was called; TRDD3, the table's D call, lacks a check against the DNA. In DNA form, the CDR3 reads TGTGCCTGTGACACTGGGTACTGGGGGATACGGAACACCGATAAACTAATCTTT. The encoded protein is CACDTGYWGIRNTDKLIF.